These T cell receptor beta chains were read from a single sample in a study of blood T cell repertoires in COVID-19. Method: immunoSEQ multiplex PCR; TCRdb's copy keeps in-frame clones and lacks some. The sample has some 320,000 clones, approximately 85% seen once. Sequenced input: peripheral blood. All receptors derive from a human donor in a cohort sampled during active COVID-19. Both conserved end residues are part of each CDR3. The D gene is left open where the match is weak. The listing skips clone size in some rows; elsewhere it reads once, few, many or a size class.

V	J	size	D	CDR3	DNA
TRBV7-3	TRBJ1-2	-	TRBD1	CASSVTGGDVDGYTF	TGTGCCAGCAGCGTCACAGGGGGCGACGTGGATGGCTACACCTTC
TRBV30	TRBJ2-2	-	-	CAWSYSGELFF	TGTGCCTGGAGCTACTCGGGGGAGCTGTTTTTT
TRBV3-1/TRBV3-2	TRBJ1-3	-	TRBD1	CASSHTGARGNTIYF	TGTGCCAGCAGCCATACAGGGGCGAGAGGAAACACCATATATTTT
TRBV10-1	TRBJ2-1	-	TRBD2	CASSLGAGVNEQFF	TGCGCCAGCAGTTTAGGGGCGGGAGTCAATGAGCAGTTCTTC
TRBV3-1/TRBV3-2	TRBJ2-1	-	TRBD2	CASSTTSGHYNEQFF	TGTGCCAGCAGCACCACTAGCGGCCACTACAATGAGCAGTTCTTC
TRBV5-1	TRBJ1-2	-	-	CASSSGPGEGYTF	TGCGCCAGCAGCTCCGGTCCCGGGGAGGGCTACACCTTC
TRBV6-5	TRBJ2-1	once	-	CASSTLEGGKGEQFF	TGTGCCAGCAGTACCCTGGAGGGGGGGAAAGGTGAGCAGTTCTTC
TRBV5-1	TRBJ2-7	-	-	CASSRLVSHEQYF	TGCGCCAGCAGCCGACTAGTTTCCCACGAGCAGTACTTC
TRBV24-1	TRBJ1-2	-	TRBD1	CATSKTGVYGYTF	TGTGCCACCAGTAAGACAGGGGTCTATGGCTACACCTTC
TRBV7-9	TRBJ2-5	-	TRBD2	CASSGTGSGGETQYF	TGTGCCAGCAGCGGGACGGGTAGCGGGGGAGAGACCCAGTACTTC
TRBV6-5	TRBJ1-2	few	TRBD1	CASTQDRGLNYGYTF	TGTGCCAGCACGCAAGACAGGGGATTGAACTATGGCTACACCTTC
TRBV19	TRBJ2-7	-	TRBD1	CASRNTGVLEQYF	TGTGCCAGTAGGAATACAGGGGTTCTCGAGCAGTACTTC
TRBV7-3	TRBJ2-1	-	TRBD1	CASSLTGDSYNEQFF	TGTGCCAGCAGCTTAACCGGGGACAGCTACAATGAGCAGTTCTTC
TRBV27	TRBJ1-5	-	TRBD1	CASSHRGRYQPQHF	TGTGCCAGCAGTCACAGGGGGCGATATCAGCCCCAGCATTTT
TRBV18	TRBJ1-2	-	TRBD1	CASSRPGTGIYGYTF	TGTGCCAGCTCACGTCCCGGGACAGGGATCTATGGCTACACCTTC
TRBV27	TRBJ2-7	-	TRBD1	CASSQGAYEQYF	TGTGCCAGCAGTCAGGGGGCCTACGAGCAGTACTTC
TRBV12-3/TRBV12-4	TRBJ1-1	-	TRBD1	CASSRDRDEAFF	TGTGCCAGCAGCCGGGACAGAGATGAAGCTTTCTTT
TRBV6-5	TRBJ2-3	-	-	CASSYSQINTDTQYF	TGTGCCAGCAGTTACTCTCAGATTAACACAGATACGCAGTATTTT
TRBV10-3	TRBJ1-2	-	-	CASTDGPLGYTF	TGTGCCTCGACAGATGGCCCACTTGGCTACACCTTC
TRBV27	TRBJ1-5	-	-	CASSLSRGNQPQHF	TGTGCCAGCAGTTTATCCAGGGGAAATCAGCCCCAGCATTTT
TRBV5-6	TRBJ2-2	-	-	CASSRPDGPNTGELFF	TGTGCCAGCAGCCGCCCCGATGGCCCCAACACCGGGGAGCTGTTTTTT
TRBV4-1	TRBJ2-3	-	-	CASSQGAGFTDTQYF	TGCGCCAGCAGCCAAGGAGCAGGGTTCACAGATACGCAGTATTTT
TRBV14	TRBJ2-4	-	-	CASSRLQGSRDIQYF	TGTGCCAGCAGCCGCCTACAGGGTTCTAGGGACATTCAGTACTTC
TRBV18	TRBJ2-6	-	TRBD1	CASSPRGQGAYGANVLTF	TGTGCCAGCTCACCAAGAGGACAGGGGGCCTATGGGGCCAACGTCCTGACTTTC
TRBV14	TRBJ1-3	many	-	CASSQGQGSGNTIYF	TGTGCCAGCAGCCAAGGGCAGGGGAGCGGAAACACCATATATTTT
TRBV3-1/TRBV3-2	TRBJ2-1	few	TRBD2	CASSARRAGGFYNEQFF	TGTGCCAGCAGCGCCCGGAGGGCGGGGGGTTTCTACAATGAGCAGTTCTTC
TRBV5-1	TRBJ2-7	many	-	CASSVEGVRGEQYF	TGCGCCAGCAGCGTCGAGGGGGTTCGGGGCGAGCAGTACTTC
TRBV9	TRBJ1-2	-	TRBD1	CASSRGPVGYTF	TGTGCCAGCAGCAGGGGGCCGGTTGGCTATACCTTC
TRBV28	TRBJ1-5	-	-	CASSRPGEGAQPQHF	TGTGCCAGCAGTCGGCCGGGGGAAGGAGCTCAGCCCCAGCATTTT
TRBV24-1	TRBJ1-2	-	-	CATSDSGYYGYTF	TGTGCCACCAGTGATTCAGGGTACTATGGCTACACCTTC
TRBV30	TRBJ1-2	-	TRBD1	CAWSTGVRGYTF	TGTGCCTGGAGCACAGGGGTGCGGGGCTACACCTTC
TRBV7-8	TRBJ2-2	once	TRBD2	CASSTLAENTGELFF	TGTGCCAGCAGCACACTAGCGGAGAACACCGGGGAGCTGTTTTTT
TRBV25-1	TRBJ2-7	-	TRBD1	CASSDPGDSVSYEQYF	TGTGCCAGCAGTGACCCTGGGGACAGTGTTAGCTACGAGCAGTACTTC
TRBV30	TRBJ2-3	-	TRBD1	CACRIQGTDTQYF	TGTGCCTGCCGGATACAGGGGACAGATACGCAGTATTTT
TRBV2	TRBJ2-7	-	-	CASALDRRTSYEQYF	TGTGCCAGCGCCTTAGACAGGCGAACCTCCTACGAGCAGTACTTC
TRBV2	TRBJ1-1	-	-	CASSGNTITEAFF	TGTGCCAGCAGTGGAAACACCATAACTGAAGCTTTCTTT
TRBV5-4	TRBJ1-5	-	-	CASSFGPGDGQPQHF	TGTGCCAGCAGCTTTGGTCCGGGAGACGGTCAGCCCCAGCATTTT
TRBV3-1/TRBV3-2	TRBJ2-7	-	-	CASRTGQAYEQYF	TGTGCCAGCAGGACAGGTCAAGCCTACGAGCAGTACTTC